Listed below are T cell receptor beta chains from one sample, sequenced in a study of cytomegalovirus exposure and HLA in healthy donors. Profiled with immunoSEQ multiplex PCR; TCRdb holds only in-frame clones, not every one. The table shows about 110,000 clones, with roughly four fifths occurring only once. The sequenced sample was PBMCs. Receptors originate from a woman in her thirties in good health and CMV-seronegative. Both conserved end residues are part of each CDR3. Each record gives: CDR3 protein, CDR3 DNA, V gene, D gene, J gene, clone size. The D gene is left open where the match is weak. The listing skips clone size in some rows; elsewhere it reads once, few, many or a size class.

cdr3_aa: CAWSPSGANVLTF; cdr3_nt: TGTGCCTGGAGTCCTTCTGGGGCCAACGTCCTGACTTTC; v_call: TRBV30; d_call: .; j_call: TRBJ2-6; clone_size: .
cdr3_aa: CASSSTLDMTSGNYNEQFF; cdr3_nt: TGTGCCAGCAGTTCTACCCTTGACATGACTAGCGGGAACTACAATGAGCAGTTCTTC; v_call: TRBV28; d_call: TRBD2; j_call: TRBJ2-1; clone_size: .
cdr3_aa: CSAWDYTDTQYF; cdr3_nt: TGCAGCGCCTGGGACTACACAGATACGCAGTATTTT; v_call: TRBV29-1; d_call: TRBD2; j_call: TRBJ2-3; clone_size: .
cdr3_aa: CASSLGLINTGELFF; cdr3_nt: TGTGCCAGCAGCCTCGGACTGATCAACACCGGGGAGCTGTTTTTT; v_call: TRBV5-4; d_call: .; j_call: TRBJ2-2; clone_size: .
cdr3_aa: CASSPRSWNTGELFF; cdr3_nt: TGTGCCAGCAGCCCCCGAAGCTGGAACACCGGGGAGCTGTTTTTT; v_call: TRBV9; d_call: .; j_call: TRBJ2-2; clone_size: .
cdr3_aa: CASSPTENRNEKLFF; cdr3_nt: TGTGCCAGCAGCCCGACGGAGAACCGAAATGAAAAACTGTTTTTT; v_call: TRBV6-5; d_call: .; j_call: TRBJ1-4; clone_size: once
cdr3_aa: CASSEARNLNTEAFF; cdr3_nt: TGTGCCAGCAGTGAAGCGCGGAACCTGAACACTGAAGCTTTCTTT; v_call: TRBV2; d_call: .; j_call: TRBJ1-1; clone_size: once
cdr3_aa: CASSLTGGQETQYF; cdr3_nt: TGTGCCAGCAGCTTGACGGGGGGGCAAGAGACCCAGTACTTC; v_call: TRBV5-4; d_call: TRBD2; j_call: TRBJ2-5; clone_size: .
cdr3_aa: CASSSMRGLGTEAFF; cdr3_nt: TGTGCCAGCAGCTCCATGAGGGGACTGGGCACTGAAGCTTTCTTT; v_call: TRBV7-9; d_call: .; j_call: TRBJ1-1; clone_size: .
cdr3_aa: CASSFLVNTGELFF; cdr3_nt: TGTGCCAGCAGCTTCCTCGTGAACACCGGGGAGCTGTTTTTT; v_call: TRBV7-9; d_call: .; j_call: TRBJ2-2; clone_size: .
cdr3_aa: CASSLGGGSGANVLTF; cdr3_nt: TGTGCCAGCAGCTTGGGTGGGGGGTCTGGGGCCAACGTCCTGACTTTC; v_call: TRBV7-2; d_call: .; j_call: TRBJ2-6; clone_size: .
cdr3_aa: CASSFLSNQPQHF; cdr3_nt: TGTGCCAGCAGTTTTTTAAGCAATCAGCCCCAGCATTTT; v_call: TRBV27; d_call: .; j_call: TRBJ1-5; clone_size: .
cdr3_aa: CASSTGQGLEAFF; cdr3_nt: TGTGCCAGCAGCACGGGACAGGGGCTTGAAGCTTTCTTT; v_call: TRBV7-8; d_call: TRBD1; j_call: TRBJ1-1; clone_size: .
cdr3_aa: CAWTGGNTEAFF; cdr3_nt: TGTGCCTGGACAGGGGGGAACACTGAAGCTTTCTTT; v_call: TRBV30; d_call: TRBD1; j_call: TRBJ1-1; clone_size: .
cdr3_aa: CSALSTETQYF; cdr3_nt: TGCAGTGCACTATCCACGGAGACCCAGTACTTC; v_call: TRBV20-1; d_call: .; j_call: TRBJ2-5; clone_size: once
cdr3_aa: CASSLGDTFYEQYF; cdr3_nt: TGTGCCAGCAGCTTAGGGGACACCTTCTACGAGCAGTACTTC; v_call: TRBV7-2; d_call: .; j_call: TRBJ2-7; clone_size: .
cdr3_aa: CASSTPPQDFPPLQQYF; cdr3_nt: TGTGCCAGCAGCACCCCTCCTCAGGATTTCCCTCCCCTCCAGCAGTACTTC; v_call: TRBV7-2; d_call: .; j_call: TRBJ2-7; clone_size: .
cdr3_aa: CASSDKVGTASGANVLTF; cdr3_nt: TGTGCCAGCAGTGACAAGGTCGGGACAGCCTCTGGGGCCAACGTCCTGACTTTC; v_call: TRBV25-1; d_call: TRBD1; j_call: TRBJ2-6; clone_size: .
cdr3_aa: CASSSPGQGSLDGYTF; cdr3_nt: TGTGCCAGCAGTTCCCCGGGACAGGGGAGTCTTGATGGCTACACCTTC; v_call: TRBV6-6; d_call: TRBD1; j_call: TRBJ1-2; clone_size: .
cdr3_aa: CASSPPQGNTEAFF; cdr3_nt: TGTGCCAGCAGCCCTCCACAGGGGAACACTGAAGCTTTCTTT; v_call: TRBV7-9; d_call: .; j_call: TRBJ1-1; clone_size: .
cdr3_aa: CASSPRSAYEQYF; cdr3_nt: TGTGCCAGCAGCCCCCGTAGCGCCTACGAGCAGTACTTC; v_call: TRBV13; d_call: .; j_call: TRBJ2-7; clone_size: .
cdr3_aa: CASRSGGMNTEAFF; cdr3_nt: TGTGCCAGCAGGTCAGGGGGTATGAACACTGAAGCTTTCTTT; v_call: TRBV7-9; d_call: TRBD1; j_call: TRBJ1-1; clone_size: few
cdr3_aa: CASMWASYEQYF; cdr3_nt: TGCGCCAGCATGTGGGCATCCTACGAGCAGTACTTC; v_call: TRBV10-2; d_call: .; j_call: TRBJ2-7; clone_size: .
cdr3_aa: CASSPQGLAEDTQYF; cdr3_nt: TGTGCCAGCAGTCCACAGGGACTAGCTGAAGATACGCAGTATTTT; v_call: TRBV28; d_call: TRBD2; j_call: TRBJ2-3; clone_size: .
cdr3_aa: CASSPDSLYGYTF; cdr3_nt: TGTGCCAGCAGTCCAGACAGTCTCTATGGCTACACCTTC; v_call: TRBV28; d_call: .; j_call: TRBJ1-2; clone_size: .
cdr3_aa: CASSVSPGMDEKLFF; cdr3_nt: TGTGCCAGCAGCGTAAGTCCGGGGATGGATGAAAAACTGTTTTTT; v_call: TRBV9; d_call: .; j_call: TRBJ1-4; clone_size: .
cdr3_aa: CASSLRTLWLRDSPLHF; cdr3_nt: TGCGCCAGCAGCTTGCGAACCCTATGGCTCCGGGATTCACCCCTCCACTTT; v_call: TRBV5-1; d_call: .; j_call: TRBJ1-6; clone_size: .
cdr3_aa: CASSLASGGVTDTQYF; cdr3_nt: TGCGCCAGCAGCTTGGCAAGCGGGGGGGTCACAGATACGCAGTATTTT; v_call: TRBV5-1; d_call: TRBD2; j_call: TRBJ2-3; clone_size: .
cdr3_aa: CASSVSRGQFTEAFF; cdr3_nt: TGTGCCAGCAGCGTATCCAGGGGGCAGTTCACTGAAGCTTTCTTT; v_call: TRBV6-1; d_call: TRBD1; j_call: TRBJ1-1; clone_size: .
cdr3_aa: CASSLIGQGDHEQYF; cdr3_nt: TGTGCCAGCAGTTTAATCGGACAGGGGGACCACGAGCAGTACTTC; v_call: TRBV28; d_call: TRBD1; j_call: TRBJ2-7; clone_size: .
cdr3_aa: CASSDGQGAEKLFF; cdr3_nt: TGTGCCAGCAGCGATGGACAGGGGGCCGAAAAACTGTTTTTT; v_call: TRBV25-1; d_call: TRBD1; j_call: TRBJ1-4; clone_size: .
cdr3_aa: CASSLCKRVVAAGFMNTEAFF; cdr3_nt: TGTGCCAGCAGTTTATGCAAAAGGGTGGTGGCGGCGGGATTTATGAACACTGAAGCTTTCTTT; v_call: TRBV28; d_call: .; j_call: TRBJ1-1; clone_size: .
cdr3_aa: CASSQTPLVIASFNNEQFF; cdr3_nt: TGCGCCAGCAGCCAAACCCCCCTCGTTATAGCGTCCTTTAACAATGAGCAGTTCTTC; v_call: TRBV4-3; d_call: .; j_call: TRBJ2-1; clone_size: .
cdr3_aa: CSGYRGLGDTQYF; cdr3_nt: TGCAGCGGGTACAGGGGGCTCGGAGATACGCAGTATTTT; v_call: TRBV29-1; d_call: TRBD1; j_call: TRBJ2-3; clone_size: .
cdr3_aa: CATTQGTVGQPQHF; cdr3_nt: TGTGCCACCACCCAGGGTACGGTGGGTCAGCCCCAGCATTTT; v_call: TRBV19; d_call: .; j_call: TRBJ1-5; clone_size: .
cdr3_aa: CAWSQGLNTEAFF; cdr3_nt: TGTGCCTGGAGCCAGGGGCTTAACACTGAAGCTTTCTTT; v_call: TRBV30; d_call: .; j_call: TRBJ1-1; clone_size: .
cdr3_aa: CASSFWDRGHGELFF; cdr3_nt: TGTGCCAGCAGCTTTTGGGACAGGGGACACGGGGAGCTGTTTTTT; v_call: TRBV7-2; d_call: TRBD1; j_call: TRBJ2-2; clone_size: .
cdr3_aa: CASSSFRDSLLETQYF; cdr3_nt: TGTGCCAGCAGCTCGTTCCGGGACTCCCTCCTGGAGACCCAGTACTTC; v_call: TRBV7-6; d_call: .; j_call: TRBJ2-5; clone_size: .
cdr3_aa: CASSQDIDYGSYNEQFF; cdr3_nt: TGTGCCAGCAGCCAAGATATAGACTACGGTTCCTACAATGAGCAGTTCTTC; v_call: TRBV4-2; d_call: .; j_call: TRBJ2-1; clone_size: .
cdr3_aa: CASSEASRLAGKGYEQYF; cdr3_nt: TGTGCCAGCAGTGAAGCGTCTCGACTAGCGGGGAAAGGCTACGAGCAGTACTTC; v_call: TRBV6-1; d_call: TRBD2; j_call: TRBJ2-7; clone_size: .